These T cell receptor beta chains were read from a single sample in a study of T cell repertoires in cytomegalovirus infection. TCRdb independently ran MiXCR on the reads; one entry per CDR3 protein. The table has roughly 320,000 distinct CDR3 sequences, roughly a tenth seen once. The sequencing sample was made of PBMCs. These receptor sequences come from a human donor in good health (CMV status not recorded). Some clones in this sample may be carry-over from other donors' samples. Each CDR3 is given with its conserved first and last residue. A D gene is named only where the DNA matches it firmly. Size values are once, few and many counts, or a class for expanded clones, and some rows have none.

j_call: TRBJ1-5; v_call: TRBV12-3/TRBV12-4; clone_size: many; d_call: .; cdr3_nt: TGTGCCAGCAGCATTGGACTGGGCAATCAGCCCCAGCATTTT; cdr3_aa: CASSIGLGNQPQHF
j_call: TRBJ1-5; v_call: TRBV5-6; clone_size: .; d_call: TRBD1; cdr3_nt: TGTGCCAGCAGTTTATACAGGGGGCGGAAGATGGGCAATCAGCCCCAGCATTTT; cdr3_aa: CASSLYRGRKMGNQPQHF
j_call: TRBJ1-5; v_call: TRBV7-8; clone_size: many; d_call: TRBD1; cdr3_nt: TGTGCCAGCAGCTTAATCTCCGGGACAGGCAGCAATCAGCCCCAGCATTTT; cdr3_aa: CASSLISGTGSNQPQHF
j_call: TRBJ2-5; v_call: TRBV9; clone_size: few; d_call: TRBD2; cdr3_nt: TGTGCCAGCAGCGCGAGTAGCGGGAAAGAGACCCAGTACTTC; cdr3_aa: CASSASSGKETQYF
j_call: TRBJ1-2; v_call: TRBV2; clone_size: few; d_call: .; cdr3_nt: TGTGCCAGCAGGGGTATTTGGGGCTATGGCTACACCTTC; cdr3_aa: CASRGIWGYGYTF
j_call: TRBJ2-1; v_call: TRBV12-3/TRBV12-4; clone_size: many; d_call: TRBD2; cdr3_nt: TGTGCCAGCAGTAGCGGGGGAGGGTACGACAATGAGCAGTTCTTC; cdr3_aa: CASSSGGGYDNEQFF
j_call: TRBJ2-5; v_call: TRBV10-3; clone_size: .; d_call: TRBD2; cdr3_nt: TGTGCCATCAGCGTCTCTAGCGGGGGAGGCGAGACCCAGTACTTC; cdr3_aa: CAISVSSGGGETQYF
j_call: TRBJ2-1; v_call: TRBV6-2/TRBV6-3; clone_size: many; d_call: .; cdr3_nt: TGTGCCAGCAGTCCCTCTCGGAGGGAGAACAATGAGCAGTTCTTC; cdr3_aa: CASSPSRRENNEQFF
j_call: TRBJ2-1; v_call: TRBV6-6; clone_size: many; d_call: .; cdr3_nt: TGTGCCAGCGGCCTTAAATACCTCCGGGACCAATACAATGAGCAGTTCTTC; cdr3_aa: CASGLKYLRDQYNEQFF
j_call: TRBJ1-5; v_call: TRBV7-2; clone_size: many; d_call: TRBD1; cdr3_nt: TGTGCCAGCAGCGACAGGGGGCATCAGCCCCAGCATTTT; cdr3_aa: CASSDRGHQPQHF
j_call: TRBJ2-5; v_call: TRBV19; clone_size: .; d_call: TRBD1; cdr3_nt: TGTGCCACAAATCCCTCGGACAGGGCGCAGACCCAGTACTTC; cdr3_aa: CATNPSDRAQTQYF
j_call: TRBJ2-1; v_call: TRBV20-1; clone_size: .; d_call: TRBD2; cdr3_nt: TGCAGTGCTATTAGGGTAGGGCTAGCGGGGGGTCGGAACAATGAGCAGTTCTTC; cdr3_aa: CSAIRVGLAGGRNNEQFF
j_call: TRBJ1-2; v_call: TRBV20-1; clone_size: .; d_call: TRBD1; cdr3_nt: TGCAGTGCTAGTACAGGGGAGAACTATGGCTACACCTTC; cdr3_aa: CSASTGENYGYTF
j_call: TRBJ1-1; v_call: TRBV28; clone_size: few; d_call: .; cdr3_nt: TGTGCCAGCAGTTTATTGGGTAGGGGTACTGAAGCTTTCTTT; cdr3_aa: CASSLLGRGTEAFF
j_call: TRBJ2-1; v_call: TRBV28; clone_size: many; d_call: .; cdr3_nt: TGTGCCAGCAGTTTATCCCTTGGGTCCATGGGGCAGTTCTTC; cdr3_aa: CASSLSLGSMGQFF
j_call: TRBJ1-1; v_call: TRBV7-8; clone_size: many; d_call: .; cdr3_nt: TGTGCCAGCAGCCCCAACCGGGACCTCACTGAAGCTTTCTTT; cdr3_aa: CASSPNRDLTEAFF
j_call: TRBJ1-4; v_call: TRBV6-5; clone_size: many; d_call: .; cdr3_nt: TGTGCCAGCAAGGGCGGCCAAGTCCTGTTTTTT; cdr3_aa: CASKGGQVLFF
j_call: TRBJ2-2; v_call: TRBV7-2; clone_size: many; d_call: .; cdr3_nt: TGTGCCAGCAGCTTCGCGTTGGGTCAGGCCGGGGAGCTGTTTTTT; cdr3_aa: CASSFALGQAGELFF
j_call: TRBJ2-7; v_call: TRBV7-6; clone_size: many; d_call: .; cdr3_nt: TGTGCCAGCAGCTTAGGGCCAGGGGTCCCCTACGAGCAGTACTTC; cdr3_aa: CASSLGPGVPYEQYF
j_call: TRBJ2-1; v_call: TRBV12-3/TRBV12-4; clone_size: many; d_call: TRBD2; cdr3_nt: TGTGCCAGCAGTTTCTGGACTAGCGGGGCCATCTCCTACAATGAGCAGTTCTTC; cdr3_aa: CASSFWTSGAISYNEQFF
j_call: TRBJ1-1; v_call: TRBV5-1; clone_size: many; d_call: TRBD1; cdr3_nt: TGCGCCAGCAGCTCGAGGACAGGAGAGAACACTGAAGCTTTCTTT; cdr3_aa: CASSSRTGENTEAFF
j_call: TRBJ2-5; v_call: TRBV12-3/TRBV12-4; clone_size: .; d_call: TRBD2; cdr3_nt: TGTGCCAGCATGGGAATACCGGGACTAGCGATGGGAGAGACCCAGTACTTC; cdr3_aa: CASMGIPGLAMGETQYF
j_call: TRBJ2-2; v_call: TRBV7-3; clone_size: many; d_call: .; cdr3_nt: TGTGCCAGCAGCCCCCCCCCGGGAAGCACCGGGGAGCTGTTTTTT; cdr3_aa: CASSPPPGSTGELFF